This TCR beta chain was recorded in a study of PD-L1 blockade in urothelial cancer. Overall study: The number of prior chemotherapy regimens per patient was 0 to 3. It was at 3 weeks (second dose) and 6 weeks after treatment start that blood was analyzed. Median T cell yield per blood sample was 141,255 cells.

Method: immunoSEQ multiplex PCR; TCRdb's copy keeps in-frame clones and lacks some. The profile covers more than 75,000 clones, with 90% to 95% appearing a single time and 9.4% taken by the ten largest. The germline V gene has CDR1 SGHVS and CDR2 FQNEAQ. The CDR3 spans 16 residues. V dropped 5 bases and J dropped 1 base, with 17 bases sitting between them. The sequencing used PBMCs, collected around atezolizumab (anti-PD-L1) treatment. The sequence was collected from a man between 60 and 70 years old with urothelial cancer. The V gene is TRBV7-8, the J gene TRBJ1-2; a weak D match, TRBD1 (5 bases). The CDR3, as DNA: TGTGCCAGCAGCCCCGTTCTCCAGGGCTATAACTATGGCTACACCTTC. Protein sequence: CASSPVLQGYNYGYTF.